These T cell receptor beta chains were read from a single sample in a study of T cell repertoires in cytomegalovirus infection. TCRdb processed the reads anew with MiXCR; each CDR3 protein has one entry. Here the sample spans 450,000 to 550,000 distinct CDR3 sequences, approximately 15% being singletons. The specimen sequenced was CD8+ T cells from PBMCs. The receptors derive from a human donor in good health (CMV status not recorded). Some clones in this sample may be carry-over from other donors' samples. Each CDR3 is given with its conserved first and last residue. A D gene is named only where the DNA matches it firmly. Where a row states a size, it is once, few, many or the class of an expanded clone; other rows omit it.

j_call,d_call,clone_size,v_call,cdr3_nt,cdr3_aa
TRBJ2-7,TRBD1,-,TRBV27,TGTGCCAGCAGTTCCCCACAGGGGAACGAGCAGTACTTC,CASSSPQGNEQYF
TRBJ1-2,TRBD1,many,TRBV24-1,TGTGCCACCAGTGATGGGGACAGTAGGACGAATGGCTACACCTTC,CATSDGDSRTNGYTF
TRBJ1-2,-,many,TRBV7-8,TGTGCCAGCAGCTTAGAGGGTTTGAGGGGCTACACCTTC,CASSLEGLRGYTF
TRBJ2-1,-,many,TRBV15,TGTGCCACCAGCAGAGCGACTATTTACAATGAGCAGTTCTTC,CATSRATIYNEQFF
TRBJ2-7,-,few,TRBV14,TGTGCCAGCAGCCAAGATGAGGGACCCGGCTACGAGCAGTACTTC,CASSQDEGPGYEQYF
TRBJ2-3,TRBD2,many,TRBV28,TGTGCCAGCAGTTCCACGCAGGGACTAGCGGGAGGGCTCGACGTCCCAGATACGCAGTATTTT,CASSSTQGLAGGLDVPDTQYF
TRBJ2-1,TRBD2,-,TRBV6-4,TGTGCCAGCAGTGACGGGACTAGCGGGGGGACTCACAATGAGCAGTTCTTC,CASSDGTSGGTHNEQFF
TRBJ2-7,-,-,TRBV27,TGTGCCAGCAGTTTGGGTCAGGGTTTCGAGCAGTACTTC,CASSLGQGFEQYF
TRBJ2-1,-,many,TRBV27,TGTGCCAGCAGTTTATGGCAGGCTGATGAGCAGTTCTTC,CASSLWQADEQFF
TRBJ2-7,-,many,TRBV7-9,TGTGCCAGCAGCCCCCGTGGGAGGGGGAGAGTCAACGAGCAGTACTTC,CASSPRGRGRVNEQYF
TRBJ2-5,TRBD1,-,TRBV9,TGTGCCAGCAGCGTAGTCGGGACAGGGGTCCAAGAGACCCAGTACTTC,CASSVVGTGVQETQYF
TRBJ2-6,TRBD2,few,TRBV9,TGTGCCAGCAGCCCCCCTTCGACTAGCGGGGGGTTCTCTGGGGCCAACGTCCTGACTTTC,CASSPPSTSGGFSGANVLTF
TRBJ1-5,-,many,TRBV28,TGTTCGGCAGGGAGACCCCCCAGGGTGGGCGGCAATCAGCCCCAGCATTTT,CSAGRPPRVGGNQPQHF
TRBJ2-1,-,-,TRBV27,TGTGCCAGCAGTTTGGGCGCCCCACTAGAGCAGTTCTTC,CASSLGAPLEQFF
TRBJ2-2,-,-,TRBV5-1,TGCGCCAGCAGCTTGTATCGGGGATCCGGGGAGCTGTTTTTT,CASSLYRGSGELFF
TRBJ1-2,-,-,TRBV29-1,TGCAGCGTCGCGGACAGCGATGGCTACACCTTC,CSVADSDGYTF
TRBJ2-7,TRBD2,many,TRBV27,TGTGCCAGCAGTTTTACTAGCGGGAGATCCGAGCAGTACTTC,CASSFTSGRSEQYF
TRBJ2-5,-,many,TRBV28,TGTGCCAGCAGTTTTTCCGAAGGGACCCAGTACTTC,CASSFSEGTQYF
TRBJ1-5,TRBD1,-,TRBV25-1,TGTGCCAGCAGTGAAATTGGGACAGGGAACAATCAGCCCCAGCATTTT,CASSEIGTGNNQPQHF
TRBJ2-7,-,many,TRBV19,TGTGCCAGTAGGATCACCGGTGGGCAGGGTGTCGACTACGAGCAGTACTTC,CASRITGGQGVDYEQYF
TRBJ2-5,-,many,TRBV7-8,TGTGCCAGCAGCTCCGAGGGGCCCGAGACCCAGTACTTC,CASSSEGPETQYF
TRBJ2-7,-,-,TRBV27,TGTGCCAGCAGTTTATCTGCAGAAAGCTCCTACGAGCAGTACTTC,CASSLSAESSYEQYF
TRBJ1-1,-,-,TRBV9,TGTGCCAGCAGCCCCCTAAAGGCAACTGAAGCTTTCTTT,CASSPLKATEAFF
TRBJ2-7,-,-,TRBV5-5,TGTGCCAGCAGCTTATTACCGAGCTCCTACGAGCAGTACTTC,CASSLLPSSYEQYF
TRBJ2-1,TRBD2,-,TRBV5-4,TGTGCCAGCAGCTTGGCTGATAGCGGGATTAGCTCCTACAATGAGCAGTTCTTC,CASSLADSGISSYNEQFF
TRBJ2-7,-,-,TRBV30,TGTGCCTCCATTCATAGAGATTACCACGAGCAGTACTTC,CASIHRDYHEQYF
TRBJ1-5,-,many,TRBV7-9,TGTGCCAGCAGCTCCATGGACAGCAATCAGCCCCAGCATTTT,CASSSMDSNQPQHF
TRBJ1-2,-,many,TRBV11-2,TGTGCCAGCAGCGCGTCCGGGACTGGTGATGGCTACACCTTC,CASSASGTGDGYTF
TRBJ2-1,TRBD2,many,TRBV7-9,TGTGCCAGCAGCTTAGCTGCAGCCTTAGCGGGATACAATGAGCAGTTCTTC,CASSLAAALAGYNEQFF
TRBJ2-3,TRBD2,-,TRBV10-2,TGCGCCAGCAGTAGGGTAGGGACTAGCGGTACTAGCACAGATACGCAGTATTTT,CASSRVGTSGTSTDTQYF
TRBJ1-1,-,many,TRBV6-5,TGTGCCAGCAGTTCCCCCGAAGAGGCGAACACTGAAGCTTTCTTT,CASSSPEEANTEAFF
TRBJ1-5,-,few,TRBV9,TGTGCCAGCAGCGTGGGAGCTAATAGCAATCAGCCCCAGCATTTT,CASSVGANSNQPQHF
TRBJ2-2,TRBD2,-,TRBV30,TGTGCCTGGAGGCACCCCCCGGGAGGGCCTAGGTATTTGAACACCGGGGAGCTGTTTTTT,CAWRHPPGGPRYLNTGELFF